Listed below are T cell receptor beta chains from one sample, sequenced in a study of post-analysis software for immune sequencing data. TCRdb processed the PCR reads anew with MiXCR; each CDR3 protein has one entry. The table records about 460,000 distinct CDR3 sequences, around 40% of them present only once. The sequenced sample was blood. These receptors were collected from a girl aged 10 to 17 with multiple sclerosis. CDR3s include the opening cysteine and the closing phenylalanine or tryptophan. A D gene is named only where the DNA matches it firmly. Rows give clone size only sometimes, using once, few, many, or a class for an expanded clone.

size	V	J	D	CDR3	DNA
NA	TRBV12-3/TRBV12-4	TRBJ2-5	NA	CASSLGGRQEETQYF	TGTGCCAGCAGTTTAGGGGGGAGACAGGAAGAGACCCAGTACTTC
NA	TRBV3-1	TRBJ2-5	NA	CASSQEVLGGTQYF	TGTGCCAGTAGCCAAGAAGTTCTTGGGGGGACCCAGTACTTC
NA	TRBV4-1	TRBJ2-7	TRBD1	CASSPGDRGHEQYF	TGCGCCAGCAGCCCCGGAGACAGGGGCCACGAGCAGTACTTC
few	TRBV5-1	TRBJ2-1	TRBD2	CASEGGSLTNEQFF	TGCGCCAGCGAAGGCGGGAGTCTTACCAATGAGCAGTTCTTC
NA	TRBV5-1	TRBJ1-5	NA	CASSLEPGPNQPQHF	TGCGCCAGCAGCTTGGAGCCGGGACCTAATCAGCCCCAGCATTTT
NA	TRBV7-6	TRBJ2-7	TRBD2	CASSFPRAGGPHEQYF	TGTGCCAGCAGCTTCCCAAGGGCGGGAGGTCCCCACGAGCAGTACTTC
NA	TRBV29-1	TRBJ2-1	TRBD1	CSVVFQDRGWDEQFF	TGCAGCGTTGTGTTCCAGGACAGGGGATGGGACGAGCAGTTCTTC
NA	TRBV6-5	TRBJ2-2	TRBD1	CASTPGQGWTGELFF	TGTGCCAGCACCCCGGGACAGGGGTGGACCGGGGAGCTGTTTTTT
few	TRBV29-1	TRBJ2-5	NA	CSVVGLGVYNEQYF	TGCAGCGTTGTGGGGCTCGGGGTCTACAATGAGCAGTACTTC
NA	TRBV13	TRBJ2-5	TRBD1	CASSVKGTGDFETQYF	TGTGCCAGCAGCGTGAAAGGGACAGGGGATTTCGAGACCCAGTACTTC
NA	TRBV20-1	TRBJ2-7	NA	CSARDPDEQYF	TGCAGTGCTAGAGATCCCGACGAGCAGTACTTC
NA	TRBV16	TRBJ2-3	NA	CASSQSPVGDTQYF	TGTGCCAGCAGCCAATCACCGGTGGGAGATACGCAGTATTTT
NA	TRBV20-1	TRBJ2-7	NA	CSARAYGGRGYEQYF	TGCAGTGCTAGGGCCTATGGGGGGCGCGGCTACGAGCAGTACTTC
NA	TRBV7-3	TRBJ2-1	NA	CASSPPPGLKYNEQFF	TGTGCCAGCAGCCCACCGCCGGGATTAAAGTACAATGAGCAGTTCTTC
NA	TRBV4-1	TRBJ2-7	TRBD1	CASSSQGGGSYEQYF	TGCGCCAGCAGCTCACAGGGGGGAGGTTCCTACGAGCAGTACTTC
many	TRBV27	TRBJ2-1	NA	CASSLRGSSYNEQFF	TGTGCCAGCAGCTTACGGGGGAGCTCCTACAATGAGCAGTTCTTC
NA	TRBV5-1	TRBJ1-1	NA	CASSLERGKGRSTEAFF	TGCGCCAGCAGCTTGGAAAGGGGAAAGGGAAGATCGACTGAAGCTTTCTTT
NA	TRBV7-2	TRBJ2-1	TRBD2	CANSLGYGRGYNEQFF	TGTGCCAACAGCTTAGGATACGGGAGGGGCTACAATGAGCAGTTCTTC
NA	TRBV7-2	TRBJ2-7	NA	CASSPFHPSSYEQYF	TGTGCCAGCAGCCCCTTTCACCCGAGCTCCTACGAGCAGTACTTC
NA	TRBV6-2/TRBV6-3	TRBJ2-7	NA	CASSYNTDSYEQYF	TGTGCCAGCAGTTACAACACGGACTCCTACGAGCAGTACTTC